What follows are 16 T cell receptor beta chains derived from one specimen sequenced in a study of blood T cells in healthy people across ages. A second about 6 to 11 cycle PCR used barcoded and J-beta primers. TCRdb called the 5' RACE reads again in MiXCR, with one record for every CDR3 protein. The sample contains almost 1 million distinct CDR3 sequences, roughly half of which appear only once. Sequenced: blood. These receptors all come from a woman aged 55-69 years in good health.

This chain joins TRBV15 and TRBJ2-1; D ambiguous. CDR1 and CDR2 from the germline V gene are LNHNV and YYDKDF (reference sequence). CDR3 length: 14 residues. V dropped 0 bases and J dropped 8 bases, with 11 bases sitting between them. The CDR3 DNA sequence: TGTGCCACCAGCAGAGATCCCGGGTACGATGAGCAGTTCTTC. Protein product: CATSRDPGYDEQFF.

This sequence joins TRBV27 and TRBJ1-2, with unresolved D. Germline lookup yields CDR1 MNHEY and CDR2 SMNVEV (reference sequence). V was shortened by 3 bases and J by 4 bases, with 12 bases between the two germline ends. The CDR3 sequence is 14 residues long. CDR3 in DNA: TGTGCCAGCAGTTTCAATCCGGAGGGCTATGGCTACACCTTC. Its translation: CASSFNPEGYGYTF.

The chain couples TRBV20-1 to TRBJ2-3; D call uncertain. The germline V gene has CDR1 DFQATT and CDR2 SNEGSKA (reference sequence). The CDR3 covers 14 residues. Trimming took 0 bases from V and 2 from J, leaving 9 bases between them. The CDR3, as DNA: TGCAGTGCTAGAGACTACACAGCCACAGATACGCAGTATTTT. Protein: CSARDYTATDTQYF.

The chain uses TRBV9 and TRBJ1-6; the match to TRBD1 covers 9 bases. J was trimmed by 7 bases and V by 7 bases; bases with no gene match: 6. CDR1 SGDLS and CDR2 YYNGEE come from the germline V gene. The CDR3 consists of 14 residues. CDR3 sequence reads: CASGPDRGNSPLHF. For the CDR3, the DNA is TGTGCCAGCGGCCCGGACAGGGGCAATTCACCCCTCCACTTT.

This clonotype came up a few times. This rearrangement joins TRBV20-1 to TRBJ2-2, with 9 bases fitting TRBD2. Germline V lookup: CDR1 DFQATT, CDR2 SNEGSKA (reference sequence). Trimming removed 2 bases from V and 5 bases from J; junction bases left unmatched: 0. The CDR3 has 13 residues. CDR3 residues: CSARTSGTGELFF. The CDR3 DNA sequence: TGCAGTGCTAGAACTAGCGGGACCGGGGAGCTGTTTTTT.

This clonotype was seen only a few times. This chain uses TRBV7-9 with TRBJ2-3, with 7 bases lining up with TRBD2. This CDR3 contains 16 residues. J was trimmed by 1 base and V by 0 bases; bases with no gene match: 4. Germline V lookup: CDR1 SEHNR, CDR2 FQNEAQ (reference sequence). CDR3 loop: CASSLAGGRGTDTQYF. The CDR3 nucleotides read TGTGCCAGCAGCTTAGCAGGCGGGAGAGGCACAGATACGCAGTATTTT.

V and J are TRBV6-5 and TRBJ2-3; tentatively, D is TRBD1 or TRBD2 (6 bases each). This CDR3 spans 16 amino acids. Germline lookup yields CDR1 MNHEY and CDR2 SVGAGI. The ends were cut back, 0 bases at V and 7 bases at J, with 17 bases in the middle. As DNA, the CDR3 is TGTGCCAGCAGTTACTCAGAGGGGGGCCGGGGGTATACGCAGTATTTT. Translation: CASSYSEGGRGYTQYF.

The chain carries TRBV6-1 and TRBJ2-7; weak D call: TRBD2 (6 bases). Germline CDR1 and CDR2: MNHNS and SASEGT. The CDR3 length is 12 residues. Trimming removed 0 bases from V and 9 bases from J, with 9 bases in between. In DNA form, the CDR3 reads TGTGCCAGCAGTGAAGCCGCGGGGAGGCAGTACTTC. It yields the protein CASSEAAGRQYF.

This clonotype was counted between two and nine times. V gene TRBV3-1 combines with J gene TRBJ2-1; D gene uncertain. Trimming removed 1 base from V and 6 bases from J, with 4 bases in between. This CDR3 is built from 12 residues. The germline V gene encodes CDR1 LGHDT and CDR2 YNNKEL (reference sequence). The CDR3 nucleotides are TGTGCCAGCAGCCAAGGGAGCAATGAGCAGTTCTTC. It is translated as CASSQGSNEQFF.

The chain has TRBV12-3 or TRBV12-4 and TRBJ2-5; D is perhaps TRBD1 (5 bases). The end of the DNA fits TRBJ2-7 better, so the J call may be wrong. This CDR3 comprises 14 residues. The CDR3 here is CASSLRQLPYEQYF. The CDR3 DNA is TGTGCCAGCAGTTTACGACAGCTCCCCTACGAGCAGTACTTC.

The J gene is TRBJ2-1, the V gene TRBV14, with D uncertain. Germline V gene lookup returns CDR1 SGHDN and CDR2 FVKESK. The CDR3 spans 14 residues. Trimming removed 4 bases at V and 9 bases at J, with 16 bases between. Here the CDR3 reads CASSPTRTSGEQFF. The CDR3 nucleotides read TGTGCCAGCAGCCCCACCCGGACCTCTGGTGAGCAGTTCTTC.

This chain joins TRBV18 and TRBJ2-6; D may be TRBD1 or TRBD2 (5 bases each). There are 18 residues in the CDR3. The germline CDR1 and CDR2 sequences are KGHSH and LQKENI. V lost 0 bases and J 4 bases, leaving 16 bases between the germline ends. In DNA, the CDR3 is TGTGCCAGCTCACCACCGAGGGACCCTGCCCCCGGGGCCAACGTCCTGACTTTC. It is translated as CASSPPRDPAPGANVLTF.

This chain joins TRBV29-1 and TRBJ2-6; 10 nucleotides match TRBD1. The germline CDR1 and CDR2 sequences are SQVTM and ANQGSEA. Germline trimming cut 6 bases from V and 2 bases from J; bases unmatched to any gene: 7. The CDR3 has 16 residues. CDR3 sequence: CSVGDRGLAGANVLTF. In DNA form, the CDR3 reads TGCAGCGTCGGGGACAGGGGCTTAGCTGGGGCCAACGTCCTGACTTTC.

The chain is built from TRBV20-1 and TRBJ1-1, with D perhaps TRBD1 (6 bases). The germline CDR1 and CDR2 sequences are DFQATT and SNEGSKA (reference sequence). Trimming removed 2 bases from V and 0 bases from J, with 13 bases in between. The CDR3 is made up of 15 amino acids. The CDR3 region is CSARTSTGLNTEAFF. The CDR3 nucleotides read TGCAGTGCTAGAACCTCAACAGGGTTGAACACTGAAGCTTTCTTT.

This clonotype has just one count. The rearrangement uses TRBV21-1 and TRBJ1-5; the table gives TRBD1 as D, unverified against the DNA. TRBV21-1 is flagged as a pseudogene. There are 14 residues in the CDR3. CDR3 residues: CASSQGGVDQPQHF. The DNA of the CDR3 is TGTGCCAGCAGCCAGGGGGGGGTTGATCAGCCCCAGCATTTT.

Of note for this clonotype: The junction departs from germline at one end; a sequencing error may be responsible. This chain connects TRBV28 to TRBJ2-4, with D hard to call. TRBJ2-7 matches the DNA end more closely, so the J call is doubtful. Germline V lookup: CDR1 MDHEN, CDR2 SYDVKM. This CDR3 spans 11 amino acids. CDR3 sequence: CASKTSFEQYF. CDR3 in DNA: TGTGCCAGCAAGACTTCCTTCGAGCAGTACTTC.